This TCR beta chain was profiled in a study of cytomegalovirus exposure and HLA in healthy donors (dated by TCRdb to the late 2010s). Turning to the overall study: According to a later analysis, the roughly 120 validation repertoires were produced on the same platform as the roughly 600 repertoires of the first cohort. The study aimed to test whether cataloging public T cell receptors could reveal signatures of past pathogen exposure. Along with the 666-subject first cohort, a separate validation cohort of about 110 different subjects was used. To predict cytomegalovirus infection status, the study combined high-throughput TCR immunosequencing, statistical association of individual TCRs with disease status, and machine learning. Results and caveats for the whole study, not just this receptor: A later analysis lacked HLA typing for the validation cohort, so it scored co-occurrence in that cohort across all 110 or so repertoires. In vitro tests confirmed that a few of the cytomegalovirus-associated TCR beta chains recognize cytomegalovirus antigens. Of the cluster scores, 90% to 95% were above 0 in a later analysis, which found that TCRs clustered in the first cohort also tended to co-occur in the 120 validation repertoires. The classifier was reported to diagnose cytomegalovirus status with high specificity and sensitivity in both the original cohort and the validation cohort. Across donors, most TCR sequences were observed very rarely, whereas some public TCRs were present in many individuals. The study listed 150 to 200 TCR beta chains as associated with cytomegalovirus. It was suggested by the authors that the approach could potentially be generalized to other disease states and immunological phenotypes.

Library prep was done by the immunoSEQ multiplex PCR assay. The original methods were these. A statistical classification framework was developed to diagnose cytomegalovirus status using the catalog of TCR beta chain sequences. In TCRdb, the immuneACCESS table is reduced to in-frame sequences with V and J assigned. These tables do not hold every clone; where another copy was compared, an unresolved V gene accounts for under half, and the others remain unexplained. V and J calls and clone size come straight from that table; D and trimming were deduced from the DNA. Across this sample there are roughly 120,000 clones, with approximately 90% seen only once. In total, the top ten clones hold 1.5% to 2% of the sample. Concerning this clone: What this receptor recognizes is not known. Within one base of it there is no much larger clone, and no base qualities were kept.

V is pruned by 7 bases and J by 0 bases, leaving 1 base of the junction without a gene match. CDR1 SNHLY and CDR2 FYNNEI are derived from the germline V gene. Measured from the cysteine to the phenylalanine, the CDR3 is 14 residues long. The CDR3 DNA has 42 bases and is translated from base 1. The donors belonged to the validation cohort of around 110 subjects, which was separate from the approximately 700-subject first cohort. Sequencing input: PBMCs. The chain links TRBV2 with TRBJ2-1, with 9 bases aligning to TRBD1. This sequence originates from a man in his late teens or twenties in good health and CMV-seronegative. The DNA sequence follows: TGTGCCAGCAAGGACAGGGGCTCCTACAATGAGCAGTTCTTC. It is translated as CASKDRGSYNEQFF.